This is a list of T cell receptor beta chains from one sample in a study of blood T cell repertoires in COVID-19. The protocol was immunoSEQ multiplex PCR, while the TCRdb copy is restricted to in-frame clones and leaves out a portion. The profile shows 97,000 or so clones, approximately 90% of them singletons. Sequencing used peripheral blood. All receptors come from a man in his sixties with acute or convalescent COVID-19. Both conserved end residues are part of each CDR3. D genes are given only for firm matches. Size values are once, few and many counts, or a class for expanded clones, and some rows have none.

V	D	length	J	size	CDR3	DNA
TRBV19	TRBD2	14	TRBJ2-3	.	CASSIQGGADTQYF	TGTGCCAGTAGTATCCAGGGAGGGGCAGATACGCAGTATTTT
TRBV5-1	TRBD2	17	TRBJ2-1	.	CARSLGGGAAGDNEQFF	TGCGCCCGCAGCTTGGGCGGGGGGGCCGCAGGGGACAATGAGCAGTTCTTC
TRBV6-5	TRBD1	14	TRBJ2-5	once	CASLDRGRQETQYF	TGTGCCAGCCTGGACAGGGGACGTCAAGAGACCCAGTACTTC
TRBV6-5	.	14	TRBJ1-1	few	CASKVTEGVGEAFF	TGTGCCAGCAAAGTTACTGAGGGGGTCGGGGAAGCTTTCTTT
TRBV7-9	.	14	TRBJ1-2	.	CASSLDVRSGGYTF	TGTGCCAGCAGCTTAGATGTTCGATCGGGTGGCTACACCTTC
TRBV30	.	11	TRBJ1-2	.	CAWTVSYGYTF	TGTGCCTGGACCGTATCCTATGGCTACACCTTC
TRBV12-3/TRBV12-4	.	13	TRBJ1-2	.	CASSLAGGGGYTF	TGTGCCAGCAGTTTAGCTGGGGGAGGAGGCTACACCTTC
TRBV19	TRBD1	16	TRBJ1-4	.	CASSSLRQGSNEKLFF	TGTGCCAGTAGTTCCCTTCGACAGGGGTCTAATGAAAAACTGTTTTTT
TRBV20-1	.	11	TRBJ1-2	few	CSASSGYGYTF	TGCAGTGCTAGTAGCGGCTATGGCTACACCTTC
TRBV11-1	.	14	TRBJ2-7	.	CASSLANRGGEQYF	TGTGCCAGCAGCTTAGCGAACAGGGGGGGCGAGCAGTACTTC
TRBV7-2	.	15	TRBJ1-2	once	CASSPGSYSIYGYTF	TGTGCCAGCAGCCCGGGGAGCTATTCGATCTATGGCTACACCTTC
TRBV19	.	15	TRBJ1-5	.	CASSIAARGGQPQHF	TGTGCCAGTAGTATAGCGGCCAGGGGTGGACAGCCCCAGCATTTT
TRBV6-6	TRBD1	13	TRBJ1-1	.	CASRNRGNTEAFF	TGTGCCAGCCGGAACAGGGGGAACACTGAAGCTTTCTTT
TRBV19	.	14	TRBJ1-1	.	CASSMGRTATEAFF	TGTGCCAGTAGTATGGGCAGAACCGCCACTGAAGCTTTCTTT
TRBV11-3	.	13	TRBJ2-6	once	CASSLEHNNVLTF	TGTGCCAGCAGCTTAGAACACAACAACGTCCTGACTTTC
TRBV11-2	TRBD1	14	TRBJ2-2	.	CASSLQGDTGELFF	TGTGCCAGCAGCTTACAGGGGGATACCGGGGAGCTGTTTTTT
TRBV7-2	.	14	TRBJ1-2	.	CASSLSPGNYGYTF	TGTGCCAGCAGCTTATCACCAGGAAACTATGGCTACACCTTC
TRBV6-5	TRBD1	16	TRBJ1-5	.	CASSYSQGVSNQPQHF	TGTGCCAGCAGTTACTCACAGGGGGTGAGCAATCAGCCCCAGCATTTT
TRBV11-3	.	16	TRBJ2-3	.	CASSLGGGRNTDTQYF	TGTGCCAGCAGCTTAGGGGGGGGGCGGAACACAGATACGCAGTATTTT
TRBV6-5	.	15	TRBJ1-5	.	CASIGLRNSNQPQHF	TGTGCCAGCATTGGACTCCGCAATAGCAATCAGCCCCAGCATTTT
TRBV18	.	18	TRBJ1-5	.	CASSPPKAGAGGNQPQHF	TGTGCCAGCTCACCACCGAAAGCAGGGGCCGGGGGGAATCAGCCCCAGCATTTT
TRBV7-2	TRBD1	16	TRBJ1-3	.	CASSLSGTAFGNTIYF	TGTGCCAGCAGCCTATCCGGGACAGCCTTTGGAAACACCATATATTTT
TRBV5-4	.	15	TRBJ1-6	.	CASSLWGPGNSPLHF	TGTGCCAGCAGCTTGTGGGGGCCGGGGAATTCACCCCTCCACTTT
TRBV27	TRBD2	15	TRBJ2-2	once	CASVLRTGGTGELFF	TGTGCCAGCGTCCTTCGAACCGGGGGGACCGGGGAGCTGTTTTTT
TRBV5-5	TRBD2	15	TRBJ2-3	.	CASSPGLAGTDTQYF	TGTGCCAGCAGCCCCGGACTAGCGGGCACAGATACGCAGTATTTT
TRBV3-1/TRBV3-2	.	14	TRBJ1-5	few	CASSQQGSQGPQHF	TGTGCCAGCAGCCAGCAGGGGTCCCAAGGGCCCCAGCATTTT
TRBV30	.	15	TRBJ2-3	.	CAWARGGAWTDTQYF	TGTGCCTGGGCCAGGGGAGGGGCATGGACAGATACGCAGTATTTT
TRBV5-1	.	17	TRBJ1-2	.	CASSSPRGENLRYGYTF	TGCGCCAGCAGCTCACCCCGGGGGGAGAATTTACGCTATGGCTACACCTTC